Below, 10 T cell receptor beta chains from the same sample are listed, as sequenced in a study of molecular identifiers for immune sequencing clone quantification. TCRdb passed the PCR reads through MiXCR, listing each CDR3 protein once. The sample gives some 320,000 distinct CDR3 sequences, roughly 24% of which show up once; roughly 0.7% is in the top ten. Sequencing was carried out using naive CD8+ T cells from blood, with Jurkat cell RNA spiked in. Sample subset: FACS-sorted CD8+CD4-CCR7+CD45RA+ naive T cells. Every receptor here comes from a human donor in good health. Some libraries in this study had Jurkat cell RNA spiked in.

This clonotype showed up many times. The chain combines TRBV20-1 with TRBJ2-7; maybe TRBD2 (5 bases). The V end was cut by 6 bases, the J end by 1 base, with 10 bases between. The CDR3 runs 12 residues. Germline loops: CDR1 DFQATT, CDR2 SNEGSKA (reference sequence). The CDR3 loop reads CSARAVSYEQYF. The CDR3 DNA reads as TGCAGTGCGAGGGCAGTGTCCTACGAGCAGTACTTC.

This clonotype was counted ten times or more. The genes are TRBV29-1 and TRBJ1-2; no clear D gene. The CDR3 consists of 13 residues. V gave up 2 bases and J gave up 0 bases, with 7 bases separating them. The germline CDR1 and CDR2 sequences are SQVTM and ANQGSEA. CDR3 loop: CSVEPYSNYGYTF. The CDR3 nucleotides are TGCAGCGTTGAACCGTATTCTAACTATGGCTACACCTTC.

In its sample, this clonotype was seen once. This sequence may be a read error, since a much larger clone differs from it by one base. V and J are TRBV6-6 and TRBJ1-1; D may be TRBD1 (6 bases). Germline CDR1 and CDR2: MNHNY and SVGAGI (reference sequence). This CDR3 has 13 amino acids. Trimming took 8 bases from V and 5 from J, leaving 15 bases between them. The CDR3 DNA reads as TGTGCCAGCGGTGGAGGGGGTAAAACTGAAGCTTTCTTT. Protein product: CASGGGGKTEAFF.

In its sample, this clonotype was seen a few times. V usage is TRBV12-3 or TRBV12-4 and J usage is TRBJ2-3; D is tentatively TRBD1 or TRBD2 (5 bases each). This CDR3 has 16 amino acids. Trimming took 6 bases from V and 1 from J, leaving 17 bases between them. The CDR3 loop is CASSNNRPGGTDTQYF. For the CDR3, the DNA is TGTGCCAGCAGCAATAACAGGCCCGGGGGCACAGATACGCAGTATTTT.

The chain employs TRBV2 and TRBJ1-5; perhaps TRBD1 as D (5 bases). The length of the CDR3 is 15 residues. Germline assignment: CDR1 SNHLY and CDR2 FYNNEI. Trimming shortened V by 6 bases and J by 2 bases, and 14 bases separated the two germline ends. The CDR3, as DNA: TGTGCCAGCAGAGAGGGTTCGGGGGGCAATCAGCCCCAGCATTTT. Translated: CASREGSGGNQPQHF.

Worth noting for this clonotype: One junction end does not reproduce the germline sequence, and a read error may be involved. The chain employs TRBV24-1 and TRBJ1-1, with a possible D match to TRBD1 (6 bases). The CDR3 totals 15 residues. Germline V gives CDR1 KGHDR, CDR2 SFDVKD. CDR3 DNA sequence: TGTGCCAACAGTGACCCGGCAGGGGACCCCGGCGGAGCTTTCTTT. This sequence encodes CANSDPAGDPGGAFF.

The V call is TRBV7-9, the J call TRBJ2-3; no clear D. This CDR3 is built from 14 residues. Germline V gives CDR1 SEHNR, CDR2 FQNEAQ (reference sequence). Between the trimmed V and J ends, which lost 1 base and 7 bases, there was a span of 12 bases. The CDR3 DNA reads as TGTGCCAGCAGCTTAGTACTTATGGGAAATACGCAGTATTTT. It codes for CASSLVLMGNTQYF. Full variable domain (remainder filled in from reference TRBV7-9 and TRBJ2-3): DTGVSQNPRHKITKRGQNVTFRCDPISEHNRLYWYRQTLGQGPEFLTYFQNEAQLEKSRLLSDRFSAERPKGSFSTLEIQRTEQGDSAMYLCASSLVLMGNTQYFGPGTRLTVL.

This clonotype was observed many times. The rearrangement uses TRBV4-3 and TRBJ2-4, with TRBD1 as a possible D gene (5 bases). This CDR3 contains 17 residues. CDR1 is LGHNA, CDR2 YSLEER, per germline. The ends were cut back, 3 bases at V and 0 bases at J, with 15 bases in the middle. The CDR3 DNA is TGCGCCAGCAGCCAGAGTACAGGCGCTCTAGCCAAAAACATTCAGTACTTC. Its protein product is CASSQSTGALAKNIQYF.

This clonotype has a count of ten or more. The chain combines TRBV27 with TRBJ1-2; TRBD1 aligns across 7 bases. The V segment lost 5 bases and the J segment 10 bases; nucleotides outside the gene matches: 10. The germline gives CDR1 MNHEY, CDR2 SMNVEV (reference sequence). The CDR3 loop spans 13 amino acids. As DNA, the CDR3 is TGTGCCAGCAGTCTGTTTGAGGGGGCAGACTACACCTTC. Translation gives CASSLFEGADYTF.

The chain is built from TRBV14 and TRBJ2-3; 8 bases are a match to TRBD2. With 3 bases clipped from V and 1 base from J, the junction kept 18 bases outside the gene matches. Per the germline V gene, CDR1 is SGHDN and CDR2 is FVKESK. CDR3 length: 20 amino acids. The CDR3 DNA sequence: TGTGCCAGCAGCCAGCCGGCAGCGGGAGATTTATTTGGAGGCACAGATACGCAGTATTTT. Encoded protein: CASSQPAAGDLFGGTDTQYF.